This T cell receptor (beta chain) emerged from a study of identical twins. In regard to this clonotype: Its antigen is unknown.

Study-wide points: The authors noted that invariant MAIT and iNKT cells could partly confound zero-insertion analyses.

MiXCR, applied by TCRdb to the 5' RACE reads, yields one record per CDR3 protein. The repertoire consists of some 300,000 distinct CDR3 sequences, with about 12% occurring once and the leading ten covering 7.2%. Germline V gene data show CDR1 as SNHLY and CDR2 as FYNNEI. The CDR3 loop spans 17 amino acids. Trimming removed 5 bases from V and 2 bases from J; junction bases left unmatched: 14. The data also belong to a second study, concerning yellow fever vaccine responses in identical twins.

Sample: CD8+ T cells sorted from blood. The chain recombines TRBV2 with TRBJ2-7; 8 bases are shared with TRBD2. This receptor was taken from a woman aged 18-29 years in good health. The CDR3 DNA reads TGTGCCAGCAGTTCCCCTCCCCCTAGCGGGCTGCCCTACGAGCAGTACTTC. It specifies CASSSPPPSGLPYEQYF.